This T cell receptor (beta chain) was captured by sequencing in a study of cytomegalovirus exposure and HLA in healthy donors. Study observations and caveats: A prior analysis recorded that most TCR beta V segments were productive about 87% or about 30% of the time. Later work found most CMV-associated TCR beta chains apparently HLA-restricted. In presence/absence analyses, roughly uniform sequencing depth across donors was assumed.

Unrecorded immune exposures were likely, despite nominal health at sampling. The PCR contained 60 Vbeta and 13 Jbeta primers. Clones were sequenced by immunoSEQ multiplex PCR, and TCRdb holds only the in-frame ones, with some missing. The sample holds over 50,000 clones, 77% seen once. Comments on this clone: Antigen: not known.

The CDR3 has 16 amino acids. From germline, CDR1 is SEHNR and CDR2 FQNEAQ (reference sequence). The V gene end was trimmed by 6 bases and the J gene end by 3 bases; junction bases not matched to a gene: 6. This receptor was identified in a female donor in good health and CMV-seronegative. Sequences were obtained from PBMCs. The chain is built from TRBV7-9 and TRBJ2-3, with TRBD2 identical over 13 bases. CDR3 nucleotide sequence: TGTGCCAGCAGGGATACTAGCGGGAGGGTAACAGATACGCAGTATTTT. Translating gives CASRDTSGRVTDTQYF. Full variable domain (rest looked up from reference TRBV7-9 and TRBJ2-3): DTGVSQNPRHKITKRGQNVTFRCDPISEHNRLYWYRQTLGQGPEFLTYFQNEAQLEKSRLLSDRFSAERPKGSFSTLEIQRTEQGDSAMYLCASRDTSGRVTDTQYFGPGTRLTVL.